This T cell receptor (beta chain) is from a study of control samples from healthy donors and cancer patients (dated by TCRdb to 2020 to 2022). Comment on this clone: This clone's antigen is unknown. The sample holds no much larger clone one base away, and base qualities are not on file.

CDR1 SGHRS and CDR2 YFSETQ were looked up in the germline V gene. The junction shows trimming of 2 bases on V and 5 bases on J, and the gene matches do not reach 8 bases of it. Inclusive of the bounding cysteine and phenylalanine, the CDR3 is 15 residues long. Just CDR3 DNA is preserved here, 45 bases in frame from base 1. Receptors were amplified or captured by the immunoSEQ multiplex PCR assay. TCRdb re-hosts the immuneACCESS table, in-frame sequences only. Its copies lack some clones; in the studies checked, an unresolved V gene accounts for under half of them, and the cause for the rest is not known. Here the sample has 150,000 to 200,000 clones; about 91% occur a single time. The ten largest account for around 5% of the sample.

Sequenced input: blood. The chain is made from TRBV5-1 and TRBJ1-2; 8 middle bases align to TRBD1. The source of this sequence is a woman aged 25 to 39 in good health. For the CDR3, the sequence is CASSFGSQGEYGYTF. At the DNA level, the sequence is TGCGCCAGCAGCTTTGGCTCACAGGGGGAGTATGGCTACACCTTC.